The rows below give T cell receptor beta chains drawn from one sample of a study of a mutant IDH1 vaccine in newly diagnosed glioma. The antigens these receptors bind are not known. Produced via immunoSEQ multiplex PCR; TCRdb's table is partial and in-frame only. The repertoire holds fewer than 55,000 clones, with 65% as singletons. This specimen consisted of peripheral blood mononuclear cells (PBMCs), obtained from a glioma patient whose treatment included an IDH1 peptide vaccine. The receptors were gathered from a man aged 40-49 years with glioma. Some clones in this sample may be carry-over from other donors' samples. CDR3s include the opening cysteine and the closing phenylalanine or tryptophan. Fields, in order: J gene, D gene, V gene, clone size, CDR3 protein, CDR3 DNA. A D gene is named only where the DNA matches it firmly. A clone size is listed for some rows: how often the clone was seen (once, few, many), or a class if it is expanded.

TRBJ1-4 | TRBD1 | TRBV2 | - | CATRQGLGEKLFF | TGTGCCACGCGACAGGGCCTTGGGGAAAAACTGTTTTTT
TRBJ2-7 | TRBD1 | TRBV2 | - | CASSDPGQGSDEQYF | TGTGCCAGCAGTGACCCGGGACAGGGGAGCGACGAGCAGTACTTC
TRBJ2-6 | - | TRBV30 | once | CAWIPGNQGVLTF | TGTGCCTGGATTCCCGGGAATCAGGGCGTCCTGACTTTC
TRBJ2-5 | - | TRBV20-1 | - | CSAIRAETQYF | TGCAGTGCTATAAGGGCGGAGACCCAGTACTTC
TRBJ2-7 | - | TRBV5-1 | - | CASSHTELAYEQYF | TGCGCCAGCAGCCATACGGAATTGGCCTACGAGCAGTACTTC
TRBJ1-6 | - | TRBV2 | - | CASRASGTLASPLHF | TGTGCCAGCAGAGCCTCCGGGACTCTCGCTTCACCCCTCCACTTT
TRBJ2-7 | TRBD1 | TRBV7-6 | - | CASSVDRDSYEQYF | TGTGCCAGCAGCGTCGACAGGGACTCCTACGAGCAGTACTTC
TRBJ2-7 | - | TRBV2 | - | CASSGDNYEQYF | TGTGCCAGCAGTGGGGACAACTACGAGCAGTACTTC
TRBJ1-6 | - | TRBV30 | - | CAWSVYRSPLHF | TGTGCCTGGAGTGTATACCGATCACCCCTCCACTTT
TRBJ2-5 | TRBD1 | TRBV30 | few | CAWNRQGARETQYF | TGTGCCTGGAATAGACAGGGGGCTCGGGAGACCCAGTACTTC
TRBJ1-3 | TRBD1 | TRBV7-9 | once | CASRRQGRASSGNTIYF | TGTGCCAGCCGGAGACAGGGACGCGCGAGCTCTGGAAACACCATATATTTT
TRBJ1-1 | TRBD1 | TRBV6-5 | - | CASSSGTGTNTEAFF | TGTGCCAGCAGTTCCGGGACAGGCACGAACACTGAAGCTTTCTTT
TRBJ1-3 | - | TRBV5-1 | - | CASSRNRNGNTIYF | TGCGCCAGCAGCAGGAACAGGAATGGAAACACCATATATTTT
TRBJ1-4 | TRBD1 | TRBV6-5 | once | CASSSGQEREKLFF | TGTGCCAGCAGCTCGGGACAGGAGAGGGAAAAACTGTTTTTT
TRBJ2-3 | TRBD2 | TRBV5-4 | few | CASSARRGAQTDTQYF | TGTGCCAGCAGCGCCAGGCGGGGGGCTCAGACAGATACGCAGTATTTT
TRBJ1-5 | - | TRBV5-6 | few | CASSLFLSNQPQHF | TGTGCCAGCAGCTTGTTTCTGAGCAATCAGCCCCAGCATTTT
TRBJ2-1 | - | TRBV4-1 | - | CASSQGTGDEQFF | TGCGCCAGCAGCCAAGGGACCGGGGATGAGCAGTTCTTC
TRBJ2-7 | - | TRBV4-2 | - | CASSQDPSRRGPYEQYF | TGTGCCAGCAGCCAAGATCCGAGTAGGCGGGGTCCCTACGAGCAGTACTTC
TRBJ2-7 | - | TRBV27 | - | CASSLVGQGFPSYEQYF | TGTGCCAGCAGTTTAGTTGGGCAGGGATTCCCCTCCTACGAGCAGTACTTC
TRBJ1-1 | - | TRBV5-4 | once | CASRGWGLNTEAFF | TGTGCCAGCAGGGGCTGGGGATTGAACACTGAAGCTTTCTTT
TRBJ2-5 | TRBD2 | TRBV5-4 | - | CASSDRGLAGGETQYF | TGTGCCAGCAGCGACCGCGGGCTAGCGGGGGGGGAGACCCAGTACTTC
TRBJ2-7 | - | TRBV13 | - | CASSLRQDPYEQYF | TGTGCCAGCAGCTTGAGACAGGACCCCTACGAGCAGTACTTC
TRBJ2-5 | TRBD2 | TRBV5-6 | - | CASSSGLGQETQYF | TGTGCCAGCAGCTCGGGACTAGGGCAAGAGACCCAGTACTTC
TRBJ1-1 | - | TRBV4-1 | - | CASSQEYHSNTEAFF | TGCGCCAGCAGCCAAGAATATCACAGCAACACTGAAGCTTTCTTT
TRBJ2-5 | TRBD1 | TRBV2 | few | CASSPGQGAWETQYF | TGTGCCAGCAGTCCCGGACAGGGGGCATGGGAGACCCAGTACTTC
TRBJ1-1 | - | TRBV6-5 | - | CASSYGRWTEAFF | TGTGCCAGCAGTTACGGTCGGTGGACTGAAGCTTTCTTT
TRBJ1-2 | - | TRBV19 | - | CASSIDDIGYYGYTF | TGTGCCAGTAGTATAGATGACATTGGTTACTATGGCTACACCTTC
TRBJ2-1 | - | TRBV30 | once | CAWSIGNEQFF | TGTGCCTGGAGTATAGGGAATGAGCAGTTCTTC
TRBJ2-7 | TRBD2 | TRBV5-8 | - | CASSLRSGGAYEQYF | TGTGCCAGCAGCTTGCGGTCGGGGGGAGCCTACGAGCAGTACTTC
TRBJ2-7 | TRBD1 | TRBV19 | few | CASSDTGGVNEQYF | TGTGCCAGTAGTGACACAGGGGGCGTCAACGAGCAGTACTTC
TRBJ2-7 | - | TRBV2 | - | CASGYSYEQYF | TGTGCCAGCGGCTACTCCTACGAGCAGTACTTC
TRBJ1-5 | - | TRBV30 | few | CAWTPGGSNQPQHF | TGTGCCTGGACCCCAGGAGGGTCCAATCAGCCCCAGCATTTT
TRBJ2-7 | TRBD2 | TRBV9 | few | CASSVLTSGGEQYF | TGTGCCAGCAGCGTTTTGACTAGCGGGGGCGAGCAGTACTTC
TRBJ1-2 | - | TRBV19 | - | CASSRQRNYGYTF | TGTGCCAGTAGTAGACAGAGAAACTATGGCTACACCTTC
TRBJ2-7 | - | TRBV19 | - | CATSLRAAREQYF | TGTGCCACCTCCCTCAGGGCAGCGAGGGAGCAGTACTTC
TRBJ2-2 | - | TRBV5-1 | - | CASSSRDDTGELFF | TGCGCCAGCAGCTCCAGGGATGACACCGGGGAGCTGTTTTTT
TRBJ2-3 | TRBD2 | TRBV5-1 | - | CASSRTSSTDTQYF | TGCGCCAGCAGCCGGACTAGTTCCACAGATACGCAGTATTTT